One and the same sample provided the 27 T cell receptor beta chains below, sequenced in a study of T cells after yellow fever vaccination. TCRdb reprocessed the 5' RACE reads via MiXCR and lists one record per CDR3 protein. The sample shows fewer than 450,000 distinct CDR3 sequences, 8.1% of them seen only once. Material: PBMCs, obtained approximately 40 days after the first yellow fever vaccination. The receptors here all came from a young man who received the YFV17D yellow fever vaccine.

The table lists this clonotype with a few counts. The chain's CDR3 is CASSEGQGATDTQYF. In nucleotides, the CDR3 is TGTGCCAGTAGTGAGGGGCAGGGGGCCACAGATACGCAGTATTTT. This chain joins TRBV19 and TRBJ2-3; 8 bases are a match to TRBD1. There are 15 residues in the CDR3. The V segment lost 5 bases and the J segment 2 bases; nucleotides outside the gene matches: 6. Germline V gene lookup returns CDR1 LNHDA and CDR2 SQIVND (reference sequence).

This clonotype has at least ten counts. The chain is built from TRBV28 and TRBJ2-7, with 12 bases lining up with TRBD1. With 5 bases clipped from V and 2 bases from J, the junction kept 10 bases outside the gene matches. The CDR3 consists of 17 residues. Per the germline V gene, CDR1 is MDHEN and CDR2 is SYDVKM. The CDR3 region has the DNA TGTGCCAGCAGTCTTCCCCGGGACAGGGGGCGCGCCTACGAGCAGTACGTC. Translating it yields CASSLPRDRGRAYEQYV.

This clonotype has a count of ten or more. This chain uses TRBV4-1 with TRBJ2-7, with D possibly matching TRBD1 (6 bases). From germline, CDR1 is MGHRA and CDR2 YSYEKL. The CDR3 is 14 amino acids. V lost 1 base, J lost 4 bases, and 11 bases lay in between. Here the CDR3 DNA reads TGCGCCAGCAGCCAAGCCCCGACAGGATACGAGCAGTACGTC. This encodes CASSQAPTGYEQYV.

This clonotype was counted at least ten times. The J gene is TRBJ1-1, the V gene TRBV20-1; no reliable D call. CDR3 length equals 14 residues. CDR1 and CDR2 (germline): DFQATT, SNEGSKA (reference sequence). V lost 0 bases and J 0 bases, leaving 8 bases between the germline ends. CDR3 amino acids: CSARDIGLNTEAFF. The CDR3 region has the DNA TGCAGTGCTAGAGATATAGGGTTGAACACTGAAGCTTTCTTT.

This clonotype showed up just a few times. V usage is TRBV18 and J usage is TRBJ2-7; 10 positions agree with TRBD1. Germline assignment: CDR1 KGHSH and CDR2 LQKENI. The trim removed 4 bases at V and 4 bases at J, leaving 7 bases unmatched. This CDR3 has 15 amino acids. CDR3 DNA: TGTGCCAGCTCACGGGCCGGGACAGGGGATTACGAGCAGTACGTC. This gives the protein CASSRAGTGDYEQYV.

This clonotype was seen many times. The chain links TRBV6-1 to TRBJ2-7, with 11 positions matching TRBD1. CDR3 size: 14 residues. The ends lost 6 bases at V and 4 bases at J; junction bases unmatched: 5. Germline V gene lookup returns CDR1 MNHNS and CDR2 SASEGT. The CDR3 loop is CASRPGQGAYEQYV. The CDR3 DNA reads TGTGCCAGCAGACCCGGACAGGGGGCTTACGAGCAGTACGTC.

This clonotype occurred a few times. The chain couples TRBV7-6 to TRBJ1-2; 7 positions agree with TRBD1. With V trimmed by 4 bases and J by 4 bases, 9 bases remained unmatched. This CDR3 is built from 15 residues. The germline V gene has CDR1 SGHVS and CDR2 FNYEAQ. The CDR3 loop is CASSSSPGQFYGYTF. As DNA, the CDR3 is TGTGCCAGCAGCTCCTCTCCGGGACAGTTCTATGGCTACACCTTC. Full variable domain (outside the CDR3, taken from reference TRBV7-6 and TRBJ1-2): GAGVSQSPRYKVTKRGQDVALRCDPISGHVSLYWYRQALGQGPEFLTYFNYEAQQDKSGLPNDRFSAERPEGSISTLTIQRTEQRDSAMYRCASSSSPGQFYGYTFGSGTRLTVV.

The chain carries TRBV20-1 and TRBJ2-7; a possible D gene is TRBD2 (5 bases). Deletions cut 0 bases from V and 11 bases from J, with 14 bases between. From germline, CDR1 is DFQATT and CDR2 SNEGSKA (reference sequence). This CDR3 spans 12 amino acids. In DNA form, the CDR3 reads TGCAGTGCTAGAGAAACAGAGTCCGGGGAGTACTTC. Translating gives CSARETESGEYF.

This clonotype was recorded a few times. This chain joins TRBV20-1 and TRBJ2-3, with 7 positions matching TRBD2. V lost 0 bases and J lost 1; bases outside the gene matches: 1. Looked up from germline, CDR1 is DFQATT and CDR2 is SNEGSKA (reference sequence). The CDR3 runs 14 residues. Here the CDR3 DNA reads TGCAGTGCTAGAGAGGGGAGGGGCACAGATACGCAGTATTTT. It specifies CSAREGRGTDTQYF.

The table lists this clonotype with many counts. The chain has TRBV6-5 and TRBJ2-3; unclear D gene. The germline gives CDR1 MNHEY, CDR2 SVGAGI. This CDR3 region has 14 residues. V gave up 2 bases and J gave up 6 bases, with 12 bases separating them. CDR3 sequence (DNA): TGTGCCAGCAGTTACGCCGCAGGAGTTGATACGCAGTATTTT. It yields the protein CASSYAAGVDTQYF.

There are a few counts of this clonotype. This chain connects TRBV5-1 to TRBJ2-7; the D gene could be TRBD1 or TRBD2 (6 bases each). This CDR3 comprises 13 residues. The germline V gene has CDR1 SGHRS and CDR2 YFSETQ. Trimming removed 4 bases at V and 5 bases at J, with 13 bases between. CDR3 sequence reads: CASSPEGGDEQYV. DNA for the CDR3: TGCGCCAGCAGCCCGGAGGGGGGAGACGAGCAGTACGTC.

This clonotype was seen a handful of times. The J gene is TRBJ2-5, the V gene TRBV24-1; possible D gene TRBD1, 5 bases. CDR1 and CDR2 from the germline V gene are KGHDR and SFDVKD. The V gene lost 3 bases and the J gene lost 5 bases, with 15 bases spanning the gap. This CDR3 contains 15 residues. This CDR3 is CATSDSAGKKETQYF. The CDR3 nucleotides read TGTGCCACCAGTGATAGTGCAGGGAAGAAGGAGACCCAGTACTTC.

This clonotype has a handful of counts. V is TRBV30 and J is TRBJ2-4, with a tentative D call TRBD1 (6 bases). Trimming removed 8 bases at V and 6 bases at J, with 11 bases between. Germline-derived CDR1 and CDR2 are GTSNPN and SVGIG (reference sequence). This CDR3 is 11 amino acids long. The CDR3 loop reads CAGFRGNIQYF. The CDR3 bases are TGTGCCGGCTTCAGGGGAAACATTCAGTACTTC.

The chain has TRBV7-3 and TRBJ1-1, with D hard to call. This CDR3 comprises 15 residues. Germline loops: CDR1 SGHTA, CDR2 FQGTGA. The V end lost 4 bases, the J end lost 0 bases, and 12 bases lay between the germline ends. The CDR3 reads CASSSSGGMNTEAFF. CDR3 in DNA: TGTGCCAGCAGCTCTAGCGGCGGTATGAACACTGAAGCTTTCTTT. Looking up the rest from reference TRBV7-3 and TRBJ1-1 gives the full variable domain: GAGVSQTPSNKVTEKGKYVELRCDPISGHTALYWYRQSLGQGPEFLIYFQGTGAADDSGLPNDRFFAVRPEGSVSTLKIQRTERGDSAVYLCASSSSGGMNTEAFFGQGTRLTVV.

V is TRBV20-1 and J is TRBJ2-2, with unresolved D. In germline, CDR1 is DFQATT, CDR2 SNEGSKA (reference sequence). The CDR3 sequence is 14 residues long. V was clipped by 4 bases and J by 7 bases, with 16 bases between them. This CDR3 is CSATHGPPNGELFF. The CDR3 DNA reads as TGCAGTGCTACCCACGGGCCACCTAACGGGGAGCTGTTTTTT.

This clonotype has at least ten counts. V is TRBV7-3 and J is TRBJ1-4, with TRBD1 matching over 8 bases. The germline V gene has CDR1 SGHTA and CDR2 FQGTGA. CDR3 length: 17 residues. V shed 3 bases, J shed 0 bases, and the junction held 6 bases outside the gene matches. CDR3 sequence (DNA): TGTGCCAGCAGCTTGAGGCAGGGGGCTACAACTAATGAAAAACTGTTTTTT. The encoded protein is CASSLRQGATTNEKLFF.

This clonotype was counted a few times. The rearrangement joins TRBV6-1 to TRBJ2-2; 7 bases are shared with TRBD1. Per the germline V gene, CDR1 is MNHNS and CDR2 is SASEGT. With V trimmed by 1 base and J by 6 bases, 5 bases remained unmatched. The CDR3 extends over 15 amino acids. The CDR3 loop is CASSEGGRGSGELFF. CDR3 sequence (DNA): TGTGCCAGCAGTGAAGGGGGCAGGGGGTCCGGGGAGCTGTTTTTT.

The gene calls are TRBV18 and TRBJ1-5, with TRBD1 matching 8 bases. From germline, CDR1 is KGHSH and CDR2 LQKENI. V shed 3 bases and J 5 bases; nucleotides not matched to a gene: 6. CDR3 length: 15 residues. The CDR3 loop reads CASSPTGDRDQPQHF. DNA of the CDR3: TGTGCCAGCTCACCGACAGGGGACCGTGATCAGCCCCAGCATTTT. The whole variable domain, remainder taken from reference TRBV18 and TRBJ1-5, is NAGVMQNPRHLVRRRGQEARLRCSPMKGHSHVYWYRQLPEEGLKFMVYLQKENIIDESGMPKERFSAEFPKEGPSILRIQQVVRGDSAAYFCASSPTGDRDQPQHFGDGTRLSIL.

The sample holds a few counts of this clonotype. V and J are TRBV9 and TRBJ2-5; D perhaps matches TRBD2 (7 bases). V was trimmed by 3 bases and J by 4 bases, leaving 16 bases between them. From germline, CDR1 is SGDLS and CDR2 YYNGEE. CDR3 size: 15 residues. The CDR3 protein is CASSAIGGAGETQYF. CDR3 DNA: TGTGCCAGCAGCGCAATAGGGGGGGCCGGAGAGACCCAGTACTTC.

This clonotype has a handful of counts. The J gene is TRBJ2-2, the V gene TRBV11-2; TRBD2 is a possible D gene (7 bases). Looked up from germline, CDR1 is SGHAT and CDR2 is FQNNGV. Between the trimmed V and J ends, which lost 0 bases and 3 bases, there was a span of 14 bases. This CDR3 contains 17 residues. The CDR3 here is CASSLEAGGAHTGELFF. CDR3 DNA: TGTGCCAGCAGCTTAGAGGCTGGGGGGGCTCACACCGGGGAGCTGTTTTTT.

Concerning this clonotype itself: The junction does not match germline at one end; this may be a read error. The chain links TRBV5-1 to TRBJ2-3; D call uncertain. The CDR3 consists of 15 residues. Germline-derived CDR1 and CDR2 are SGHRS and YFSETQ. In DNA form, the CDR3 reads TGCACCAGCAGCTTGCGCAGGCTTTCGACAGATACGCAGTATTTT. This translates into CTSSLRRLSTDTQYF. Using reference TRBV5-1 and TRBJ2-3 for the parts outside the CDR3, the full variable domain is KAGVTQTPRYLIKTRGQQVTLSCSPISGHRSVSWYQQTPGQGLQFLFEYFSETQRNKGNFPGRFSGRQFSNSRSEMNVSTLELGDSALYLCTSSLRRLSTDTQYFGPGTRLTVL.

This chain joins TRBV12-3 or TRBV12-4 and TRBJ1-2; 7 nucleotides line up with TRBD1. The CDR3 loop spans 15 amino acids. The V gene end was trimmed by 7 bases and the J gene end by 2 bases; junction bases not matched to a gene: 10. The CDR3 here is CASTTQGGSNYGYTF. The CDR3 bases are TGTGCCAGCACCACTCAGGGGGGATCAAACTATGGCTACACCTTC.

This clonotype appeared a few times. The J gene is TRBJ1-1, the V gene TRBV20-1; unclear D gene. Trimming shortened V by 5 bases and J by 6 bases, and 7 bases separated the two germline ends. The CDR3 covers 10 residues. Germline V gives CDR1 DFQATT, CDR2 SNEGSKA (reference sequence). CDR3 sequence reads: CSADTAEAFF. The DNA of the CDR3 is TGCAGTGCTGACACCGCTGAAGCTTTCTTT.

This clonotype has more than one count but fewer than ten. The rearrangement uses TRBV29-1 and TRBJ2-1; perhaps TRBD2 as D (6 bases). Germline values: CDR1 SQVTM, CDR2 ANQGSEA. Trimming pared 0 bases from V and 2 bases from J, leaving 20 bases between. CDR3 length: 18 residues. The CDR3 region is CSVEEGELAYTTYNEQFF. DNA of the CDR3: TGCAGCGTTGAAGAAGGAGAGCTAGCGTATACAACCTACAATGAGCAGTTCTTC.

In this sample, this clonotype turned up many times. CDR3 region: CASSLRQGDTQYF. The CDR3 DNA reads TGTGCCAGTAGTCTCCGACAGGGAGATACGCAGTATTTT. This chain connects TRBV19 to TRBJ2-3, with TRBD1 matching over 7 bases. The trim removed 5 bases at V and 5 bases at J, leaving 4 bases unmatched. Germline V gene sequence: CDR1 LNHDA, CDR2 SQIVND (reference sequence). The CDR3 sequence is 13 residues long.

The chain couples TRBV7-2 to TRBJ2-1, with D unresolved. This CDR3 comprises 9 residues. The germline CDR1 and CDR2 sequences are SGHTA and FQGNSA. Between the trimmed V and J ends, which lost 5 bases and 16 bases, there was a span of 9 bases. As DNA, the CDR3 is TGTGCCAGCAGCCATGAGAACTTCTTC. It specifies CASSHENFF. Combining the CDR3 with reference TRBV7-2 and TRBJ2-1 gives the whole variable domain GAGVSQSPSNKVTEKGKDVELRCDPISGHTALYWYRQSLGQGLEFLIYFQGNSAPDKSGLPSDRFSAERTGGSVSTLTIQRTQQEDSAVYLCASSHENFFGPGTRLTVL.

The table lists this clonotype with a few counts. The V gene is TRBV9, the J gene TRBJ2-3; D is ambiguous. CDR3 length equals 12 residues. Germline V gene sequence: CDR1 SGDLS, CDR2 YYNGEE. V was trimmed by 0 bases and J by 2 bases, leaving 1 base between them. This CDR3 reads CASSVVTDTQYF. CDR3 DNA sequence: TGTGCCAGCAGCGTAGTCACAGATACGCAGTATTTT. The full variable domain, rest sourced from reference TRBV9 and TRBJ2-3, is DSGVTQTPKHLITATGQRVTLRCSPRSGDLSVYWYQQSLDQGLQFLIQYYNGEERAKGNILERFSAQQFPDLHSELNLSSLELGDSALYFCASSVVTDTQYFGPGTRLTVL.